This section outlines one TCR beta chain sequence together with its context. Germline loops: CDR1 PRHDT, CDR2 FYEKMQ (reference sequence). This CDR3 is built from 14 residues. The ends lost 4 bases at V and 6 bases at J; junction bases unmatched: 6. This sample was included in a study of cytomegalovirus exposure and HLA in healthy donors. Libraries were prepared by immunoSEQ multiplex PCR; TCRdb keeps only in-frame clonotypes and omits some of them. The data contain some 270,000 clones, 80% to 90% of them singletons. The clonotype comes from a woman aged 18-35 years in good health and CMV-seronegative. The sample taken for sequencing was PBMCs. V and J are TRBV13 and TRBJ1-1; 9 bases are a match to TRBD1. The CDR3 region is CASSSTGGASEAFF. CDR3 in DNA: TGTGCCAGCAGCTCCACAGGGGGCGCGTCTGAAGCTTTCTTT. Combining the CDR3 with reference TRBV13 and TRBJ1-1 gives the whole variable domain AAGVIQSPRHLIKEKRETATLKCYPIPRHDTVYWYQQGPGQDPQFLISFYEKMQSDKGSIPDRFSAQQFSDYHSELNMSSLELGDSALYFCASSSTGGASEAFFGQGTRLTVV.